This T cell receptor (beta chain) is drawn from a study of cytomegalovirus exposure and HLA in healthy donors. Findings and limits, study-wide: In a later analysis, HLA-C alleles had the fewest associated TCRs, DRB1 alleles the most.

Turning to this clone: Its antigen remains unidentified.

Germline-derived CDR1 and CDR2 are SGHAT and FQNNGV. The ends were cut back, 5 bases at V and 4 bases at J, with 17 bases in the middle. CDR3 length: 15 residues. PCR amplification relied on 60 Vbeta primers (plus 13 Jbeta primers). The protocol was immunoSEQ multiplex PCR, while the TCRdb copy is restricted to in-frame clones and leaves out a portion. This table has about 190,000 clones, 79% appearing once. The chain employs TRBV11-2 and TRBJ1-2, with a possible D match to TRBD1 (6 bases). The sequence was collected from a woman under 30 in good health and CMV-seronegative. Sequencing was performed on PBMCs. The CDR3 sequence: CASSPGHPRGYGYTF. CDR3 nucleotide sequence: TGTGCCAGCAGCCCGGGACACCCTAGGGGCTATGGCTACACCTTC.